This T cell receptor beta chain appears in the sequencing data of a study of blood T cell repertoires in COVID-19. This CDR3 region has 16 residues. From germline, CDR1 is KGHSH and CDR2 LQKENI. Trimming cost V 2 bases and J 1 base; bases outside gene matches: 7. TCRdb keeps only in-frame clones here, not all; method: immunoSEQ multiplex PCR. The table shows about 210,000 clones, with about 89% occurring only once. V usage is TRBV18 and J usage is TRBJ2-5; 7 nucleotides match TRBD2. Sequenced sample: peripheral blood. The receptor was isolated from a middle-aged woman with acute or convalescent COVID-19. The CDR3 is CASSPYKLAAQETQYF. In nucleotides, the CDR3 is TGTGCCAGCTCACCATACAAGCTAGCGGCCCAAGAGACCCAGTACTTC.